This TCR beta chain was recorded in a study of CD8+ T cells in alopecia areata. Study-wide context: The graft donors were approximately 6-13-month-old C3H/HeJ mice with spontaneous alopecia, and their skin went to 7-10-week-old female C3H/HeJ mice.

Germline CDR1 is LGHNA and CDR2 is YNLKQL (reference sequence). Germline trimming cut 4 bases from V and 3 bases from J; bases unmatched to any gene: 5. CDR3 length: 14 amino acids. TCR sequencing used cDNA made by reverse transcription of extracted RNA. This table comes from immunoSEQ multiplex PCR, and its TCRdb copy is limited to in-frame clones, with some not included. The table records a few thousand clones without singletons, the ten largest covering about 25%. As regards this clone: Gene names are the mouse ones. The read ends 4 residues early relative to the CDR3; the germline J gene fills the gap.

Described time point: mouse skin 6 weeks after grafting, around onset of hair loss. The sequence derives from a C3H/HeJ mouse with alopecia areata. The MHC haplotype of this mouse line is H2-k. The V call is TRBV5, the J call TRBJ2-7, with TRBD2 matching over 8 bases. This sample comprised skin, obtained at week 6. CDR3 bases read: TGTGCCAGCAGCCCGGGGGGGCGCTTCTAT. Translation: CASSPGGRFY. The CDR3 reads in full as CASSPGGRFYEQYF.